This entry concerns a single TCR beta chain. Antigen: not known. The length of the CDR3 is 18 residues. Germline assignment: CDR1 SGHRS and CDR2 YFSETQ. V dropped 4 bases and J dropped 2 bases, with 21 bases sitting between them. The data were taken from a study of cytomegalovirus exposure and HLA in healthy donors. The overall study: Early on, a data release was issued that held 85 million to 95 million unique TCRs from HLA-typed donors. Study results and limitations: A later analysis showed TCR association rates differing by HLA locus, peaking at DRB1 and lowest at HLA-C. Most TCR sequences were seen very rarely across donors, but some public TCRs occurred in many.

Researchers ran the PCR with 60 Vbeta and 13 Jbeta primers. Measured with immunoSEQ multiplex PCR; TCRdb has only the in-frame clones, and not every one. This sample's table reports some 150,000 clones. The genes are TRBV5-1 and TRBJ2-2; D possibly corresponds to TRBD2 (5 bases). The sequencing input was PBMCs. The clonotype comes from a man in his forties in good health and CMV-seronegative. CDR3 in amino acids: CASSPGDWVSVNTGELFF. DNA of the CDR3: TGCGCCAGCAGCCCGGGTGATTGGGTTAGCGTAAACACCGGGGAGCTGTTTTTT.